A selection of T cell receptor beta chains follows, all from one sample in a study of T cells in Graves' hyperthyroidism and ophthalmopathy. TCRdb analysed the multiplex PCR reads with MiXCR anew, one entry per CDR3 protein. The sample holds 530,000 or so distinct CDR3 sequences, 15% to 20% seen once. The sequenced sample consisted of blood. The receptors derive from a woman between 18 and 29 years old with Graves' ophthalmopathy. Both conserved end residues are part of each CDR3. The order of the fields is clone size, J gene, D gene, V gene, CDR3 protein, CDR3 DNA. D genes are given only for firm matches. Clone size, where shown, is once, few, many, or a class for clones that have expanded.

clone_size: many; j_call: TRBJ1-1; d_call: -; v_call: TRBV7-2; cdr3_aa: CASSFSRLNTEAFF; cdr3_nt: TGTGCCAGCAGCTTTTCTAGACTGAACACTGAAGCTTTCTTT
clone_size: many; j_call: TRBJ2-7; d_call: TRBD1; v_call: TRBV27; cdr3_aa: CASSLSDPGQGYEQYF; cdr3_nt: TGTGCCAGCAGTTTATCTGACCCGGGACAGGGTTACGAGCAGTACTTC
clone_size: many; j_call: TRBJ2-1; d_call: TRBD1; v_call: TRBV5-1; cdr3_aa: CASSFQGESYNEQFF; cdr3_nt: TGCGCCAGCAGCTTCCAGGGGGAGTCCTACAATGAGCAGTTCTTC
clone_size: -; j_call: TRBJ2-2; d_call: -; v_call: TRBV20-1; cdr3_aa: CSASVPSGNTGELFF; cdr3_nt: TGCAGTGCTAGTGTGCCTAGTGGGAACACCGGGGAGCTGTTTTTT
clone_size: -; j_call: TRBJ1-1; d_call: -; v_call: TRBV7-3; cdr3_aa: CASSPGDFPEAFF; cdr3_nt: TGTGCCAGCAGCCCCGGGGATTTCCCTGAAGCTTTCTTT
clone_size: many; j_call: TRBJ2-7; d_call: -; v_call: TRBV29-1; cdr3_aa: CSVELSARGEQYF; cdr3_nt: TGCAGCGTTGAACTTTCTGCCCGGGGCGAGCAGTACTTC
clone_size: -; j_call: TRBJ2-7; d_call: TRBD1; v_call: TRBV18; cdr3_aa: CASSQAGGIMREQYF; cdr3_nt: TGTGCCAGCTCACAAGCAGGGGGCATCATGCGCGAGCAGTACTTC
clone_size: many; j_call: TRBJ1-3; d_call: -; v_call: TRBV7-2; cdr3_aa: CASSSRSISGNTIYF; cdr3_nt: TGTGCCAGCAGCTCTAGGAGTATCTCTGGAAACACCATATATTTT
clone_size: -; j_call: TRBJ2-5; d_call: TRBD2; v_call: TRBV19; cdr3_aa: CASKGVSGGETQYF; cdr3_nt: TGTGCCAGTAAAGGGGTTAGCGGGGGTGAGACCCAGTACTTC
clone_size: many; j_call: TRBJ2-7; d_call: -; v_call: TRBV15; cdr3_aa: CATSRELSVTNEQYF; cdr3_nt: TGTGCCACCAGCAGAGAGCTCTCCGTCACCAACGAGCAGTACTTC
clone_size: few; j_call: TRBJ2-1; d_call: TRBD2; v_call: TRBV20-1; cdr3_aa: CSAIRERGVGNEQFF; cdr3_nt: TGCAGTGCGATCAGAGAGCGGGGGGTAGGTAATGAGCAGTTCTTC
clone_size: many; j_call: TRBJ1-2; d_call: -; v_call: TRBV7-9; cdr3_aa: CASSLGAPNYGYTF; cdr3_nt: TGTGCCAGCAGTTTAGGCGCCCCTAACTATGGCTACACCTTC
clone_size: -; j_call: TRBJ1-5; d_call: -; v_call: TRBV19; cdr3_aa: CASSIATAGRYSNQPQHF; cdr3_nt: TGTGCCAGTAGTATAGCCACGGCGGGGAGGTATAGCAATCAGCCCCAGCATTTT
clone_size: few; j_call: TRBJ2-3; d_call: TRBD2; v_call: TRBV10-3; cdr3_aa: CAISERTSGTDTQYF; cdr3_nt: TGTGCCATCAGTGAGAGGACTAGCGGCACAGATACGCAGTATTTT
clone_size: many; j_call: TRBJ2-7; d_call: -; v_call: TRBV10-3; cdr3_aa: CAIRPSQGGGYEQYF; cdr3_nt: TGTGCCATCAGACCCTCCCAAGGGGGGGGCTACGAGCAGTACTTC
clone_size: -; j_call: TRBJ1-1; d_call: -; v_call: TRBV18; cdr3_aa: CASSPNGGTEAFF; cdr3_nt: TGTGCCAGCTCACCAAACGGGGGCACTGAAGCTTTCTTT
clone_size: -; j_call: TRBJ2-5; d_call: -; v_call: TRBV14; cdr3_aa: CASSQEVGETQYF; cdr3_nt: TGTGCCAGCAGCCAAGAAGTCGGAGAGACCCAGTACTTC
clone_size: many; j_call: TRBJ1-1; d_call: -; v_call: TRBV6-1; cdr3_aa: CATFSGSAEAFF; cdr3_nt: TGTGCCACCTTCTCGGGGTCCGCTGAAGCTTTCTTT
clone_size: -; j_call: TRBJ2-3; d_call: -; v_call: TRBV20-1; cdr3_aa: CSATWTASTDTQYF; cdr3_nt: TGCAGTGCTACCTGGACAGCGAGCACAGATACGCAGTATTTT
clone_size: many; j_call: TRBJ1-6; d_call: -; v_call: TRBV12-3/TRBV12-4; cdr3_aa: CASSLAGSDSPLHF; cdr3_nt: TGTGCCAGCAGTTTAGCAGGGTCAGATTCACCCCTCCACTTT
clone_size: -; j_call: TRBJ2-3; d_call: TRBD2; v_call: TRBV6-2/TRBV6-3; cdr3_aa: CASSYVGLADTDTQYF; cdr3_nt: TGTGCCAGCAGTTACGTCGGACTAGCGGACACAGATACGCAGTATTTT
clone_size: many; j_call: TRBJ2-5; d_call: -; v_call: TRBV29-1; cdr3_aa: CSITGAPAETQYF; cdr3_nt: TGCAGCATCACCGGGGCACCGGCCGAGACCCAGTACTTC
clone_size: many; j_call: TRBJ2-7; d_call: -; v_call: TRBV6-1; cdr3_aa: CASSSSTGGDEQYF; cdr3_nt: -
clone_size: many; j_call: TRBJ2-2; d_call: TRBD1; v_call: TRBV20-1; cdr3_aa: CSAPDRATGELFF; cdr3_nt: TGCAGTGCTCCGGACAGGGCCACCGGGGAGCTGTTTTTT
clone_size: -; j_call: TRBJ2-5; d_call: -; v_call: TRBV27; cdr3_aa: CASSLWGTGETQYF; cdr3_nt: TGTGCCAGCAGTTTATGGGGGACTGGAGAGACCCAGTACTTC
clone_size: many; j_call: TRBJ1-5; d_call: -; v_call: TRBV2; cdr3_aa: CASSVEHRNQPQHF; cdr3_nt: TGTGCCAGCAGTGTGGAACATCGCAATCAGCCCCAGCATTTT
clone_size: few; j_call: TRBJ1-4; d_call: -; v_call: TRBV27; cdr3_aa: CASSLFGGGLRSANEKLFF; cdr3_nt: TGTGCCAGCAGTTTATTCGGCGGGGGGTTACGATCTGCTAATGAAAAACTGTTTTTT
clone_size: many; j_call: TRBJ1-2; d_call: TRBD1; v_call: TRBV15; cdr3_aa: CATSTRQGRGGYTF; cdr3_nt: TGTGCCACCAGCACCAGACAGGGGAGAGGCGGCTACACCTTC
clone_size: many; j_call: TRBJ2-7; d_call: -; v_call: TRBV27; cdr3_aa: CASSLFPGNYEQYF; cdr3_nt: TGTGCCAGCAGTTTATTTCCAGGCAATTACGAGCAGTACTTC
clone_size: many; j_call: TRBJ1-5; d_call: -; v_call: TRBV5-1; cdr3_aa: CASSLGPDRSNQPQHF; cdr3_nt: TGCGCCAGCAGCTTGGGCCCAGACAGGTCCAATCAGCCCCAGCATTTT
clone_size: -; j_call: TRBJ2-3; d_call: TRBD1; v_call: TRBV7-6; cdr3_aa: CASSLEGGPQYF; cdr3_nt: TGTGCCAGCAGCTTAGAAGGGGGCCCGCAGTATTTT
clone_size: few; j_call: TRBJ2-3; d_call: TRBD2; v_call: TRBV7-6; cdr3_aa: CASSLTGVWTSGRADTQYF; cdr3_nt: TGTGCCAGCAGCTTGACAGGGGTATGGACTAGCGGGAGGGCAGATACGCAGTATTTT
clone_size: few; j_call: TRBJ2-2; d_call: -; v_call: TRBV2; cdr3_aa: CASTAENTGELFF; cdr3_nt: TGTGCCAGCACAGCTGAGAACACCGGGGAGCTGTTTTTT
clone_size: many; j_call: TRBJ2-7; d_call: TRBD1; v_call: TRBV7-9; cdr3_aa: CASSLRKVGQGDEQYF; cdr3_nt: TGTGCCAGCAGCTTGAGAAAAGTGGGACAGGGCGACGAGCAGTACTTC
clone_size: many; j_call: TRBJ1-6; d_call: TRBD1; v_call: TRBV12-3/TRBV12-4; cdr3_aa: CASRANRGSNSPLHF; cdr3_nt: TGTGCCAGCAGGGCGAACAGGGGATCGAATTCACCCCTCCACTTT
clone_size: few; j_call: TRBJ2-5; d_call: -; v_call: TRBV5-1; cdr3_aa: CASSLDGARRQETQYF; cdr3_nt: TGCGCCAGCAGCTTGGATGGAGCGCGCCGCCAAGAGACCCAGTACTTC
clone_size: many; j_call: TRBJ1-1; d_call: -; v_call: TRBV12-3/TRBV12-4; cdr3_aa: CASSFPGRTEAFF; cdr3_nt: TGTGCCAGCAGTTTCCCGGGGAGAACTGAAGCTTTCTTT
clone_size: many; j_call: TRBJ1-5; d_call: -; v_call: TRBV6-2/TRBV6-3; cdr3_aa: CASSSGLGNQPQHF; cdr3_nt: TGTGCCAGCAGCTCCGGACTGGGCAATCAGCCCCAGCATTTT
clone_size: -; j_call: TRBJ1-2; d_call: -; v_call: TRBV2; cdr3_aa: CASSPHPRGGYYGYTF; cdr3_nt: TGTGCCAGCAGTCCTCATCCCAGGGGCGGGTACTATGGCTACACCTTC
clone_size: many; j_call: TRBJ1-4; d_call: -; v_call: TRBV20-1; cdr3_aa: CSAPPGMSEKLFF; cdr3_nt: TGCAGTGCTCCTCCAGGGATGAGTGAAAAACTGTTTTTT
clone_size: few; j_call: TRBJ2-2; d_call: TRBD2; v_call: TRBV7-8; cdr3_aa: CASSFLPGLAGGALTGELFF; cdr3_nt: TGTGCCAGCAGCTTTCTCCCGGGACTAGCGGGGGGGGCGCTCACCGGGGAGCTGTTTTTT
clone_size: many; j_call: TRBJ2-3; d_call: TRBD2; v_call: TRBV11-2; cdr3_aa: CASSSKMGGLAEDTQYF; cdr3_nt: TGTGCCAGCAGCTCCAAGATGGGGGGACTAGCGGAAGATACGCAGTATTTT
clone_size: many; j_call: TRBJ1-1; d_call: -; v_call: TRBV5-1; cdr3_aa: CASSLDPPLNAEAFF; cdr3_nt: TGCGCCAGCAGCTTGGACCCACCCTTGAACGCTGAAGCTTTCTTT
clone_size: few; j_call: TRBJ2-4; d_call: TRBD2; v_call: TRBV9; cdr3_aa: CASSPGLGSIIQYF; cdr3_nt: TGTGCCAGCAGCCCGGGACTAGGTAGTATCATTCAGTACTTC
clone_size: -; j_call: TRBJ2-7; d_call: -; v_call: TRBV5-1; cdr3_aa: CASNRAGEWEQYF; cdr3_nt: TGCGCCAGCAACAGGGCAGGGGAGTGGGAGCAGTACTTC
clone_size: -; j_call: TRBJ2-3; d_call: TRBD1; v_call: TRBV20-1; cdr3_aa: CSAGTGNTDTQYF; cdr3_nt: TGCAGTGCTGGGACAGGGAACACAGATACGCAGTATTTT